A single T cell receptor beta chain is shown here with its context. Its antigen is still unknown. The data originate from a study of cytotoxic CD8 clonotypes in ibrutinib-treated CLL. At the level of the study: Enrolment comprised approximately 10 relapsed/refractory and roughly 15 treatment-naive patients; about 17 were IGHV unmutated. Findings of the study overall: Clonality increased at ibrutinib response and stayed stable in sustained remission. At progression, however, it fell back toward baseline. Clonality correlated strongly with circulating CD8+ T cells and exceeded age-matched healthy donors at baseline.

Libraries were prepared by immunoSEQ multiplex PCR; TCRdb keeps only in-frame clonotypes and omits some of them. This sample has roughly 70,000 clones, with 70% to 90% found just once. The CDR3 has 15 amino acids. V lost 0 bases, J lost 1 base, and 9 bases lay in between. The V gene's germline CDR1 is MNHNY and CDR2 SVGAGI (reference sequence). The J gene is TRBJ2-5, the V gene TRBV6-6, with D possibly TRBD1 on 6 matching bases. This TCR was sampled from a human donor with chronic lymphocytic leukemia. Sequencing was performed on PBMCs, taken at disease progression, from a patient treated with ibrutinib. CDR3 nucleotides: TGTGCCAGCAGTTACTCGGACAGAGCCCAAGAGACCCAGTACTTC. Residues: CASSYSDRAQETQYF.